This T cell receptor beta chain was identified in a study of T cell repertoires in cytomegalovirus infection. Across the whole study: An indication of both CMV infection and matching HLA type came from public TCR beta signatures. Findings of the study overall: Of the TCR beta families, the public ones yielded a cumulative frequency that identified carriers of CMV plus the relevant HLA. In two of eight donors, the top clonotype was HLA-C-restricted CMV-specific.

The J segment lost 5 bases and the V segment lost 5 bases, leaving 13 bases of the junction unmatched. Germline CDR1 is SGHAT and CDR2 is FQNNGV. The CDR3 covers 16 residues. Many counts were recorded for this clonotype. Its antigen is currently unknown. One entry per CDR3 protein results from TCRdb running MiXCR on the reads. Of roughly 300,000 distinct CDR3 sequences listed, under 30% are singletons. This TCR was sampled from a human donor in good health (CMV status not recorded). Some clones in this sample may be carry-over from other donors' samples. The sequencing sample was made of PBMCs. The chain couples TRBV11-2 to TRBJ2-7; 9 nucleotides line up with TRBD1. CDR3: CASSRTGTGFFDEQYF. The CDR3 DNA sequence: TGTGCCAGCAGCCGAACCGGGACAGGGTTTTTTGACGAGCAGTACTTC.